Here is one T cell receptor beta chain with its context. Its antigen is unknown. TCRdb fed the multiplex PCR reads into MiXCR, producing one record per CDR3 protein. This table holds tens of thousands of distinct CDR3 sequences, approximately 60% found once. The sample is drawn from a study of breast tumors, draining lymph nodes, adjacent tissues. Whole-study results and caveats: Tumor and nontumor repertoires were significantly more similar in luminal-like than in basal-like breast cancer. Most tumor T cells seemingly derive from lymph node, then expand in tumor. Tumors had less TCR diversity than lymph nodes, more than nontumor tissue. Data only fit, rather than demonstrated, lymph node origin of most tumor T cells.

Per the germline V gene, CDR1 is SGHTA and CDR2 is FQGNSA. Trimming left V 0 bases short and J 4 bases short, with 8 bases between. The CDR3 consists of 14 residues. The J gene is TRBJ2-3, the V gene TRBV7-2; tentatively, D is TRBD2 (5 bases). The TCR sequence derives from a female donor with breast cancer. Some clones in this sample may be carry-over from other donors' samples. The source material was tumor-adjacent breast tissue. In DNA, the CDR3 is TGTGCCAGCAGCTTAGCGAAGGAGGCAGATACGCAGTATTTT. Protein: CASSLAKEADTQYF.